This TCR beta chain was sequenced in a study of T cells in Graves' hyperthyroidism and ophthalmopathy. Amplification yielded TCR beta CDR3 regions, with RNA transcripts as the source. During a first-round RT-PCR of the TCR CDR3, the HTBI primer set was used. TCRdb itself ran the multiplex PCR reads through MiXCR, one entry per CDR3 protein. The repertoire has roughly 500,000 distinct CDR3 sequences, about 20% of them found once; the top ten carry around 50%. Germline assignment: CDR1 MNHEY and CDR2 SVGEGT. The CDR3 has 13 residues. V was clipped by 6 bases and J by 6 bases, with 11 bases between them. This clonotype showed up just a few times. Its target is unknown. Whole-study findings and limits: Blood also showed most of the thyroid clonotypes that were expanded above 0.001.

The V and J genes are TRBV6-2 or TRBV6-3 and TRBJ2-2, with unresolved D. The sequence derives from a woman in her 70s with Graves' ophthalmopathy. The sample taken for sequencing was blood. The CDR3 DNA follows: TGTGCCAGCAGCCAAGTTATGTCCGGGGAGCTGTTTTTT. Translating gives CASSQVMSGELFF.